This TCR beta chain was sequenced for a study of T cell repertoires in cytomegalovirus infection. On the study more broadly: Selected CMV epitopes included recently identified HLA-C-restricted ones as well as well-studied HLA-B-restricted ones. Carrying CMV and the relevant HLA type showed in public TCR beta signatures. Broader study findings: Ex vivo, HLA-C-restricted CMV-specific TCR beta clonotypes prevailed over the rest of the response. Cumulative frequency of public TCR beta families picked out carriers of CMV plus the relevant HLA.

TCRdb fed the reads into MiXCR, producing one record per CDR3 protein. This table has about 770,000 distinct CDR3 sequences, almost 30% appearing once. On this clonotype itself: No antigen is known for it.

From germline, CDR1 is LNHDA and CDR2 SQIVND (reference sequence). The V gene lost 1 base and the J gene lost 7 bases, with 14 bases spanning the gap. The CDR3 has 15 residues. The sample was cultured CD8+ T cells from PBMCs, taken from culture after CMV antigen stimulation. The rearrangement joins TRBV19 to TRBJ1-5; D might be TRBD1 (5 bases). The clonotype comes from a human donor in good health (CMV status not recorded). Some clones in this sample may be carry-over from other donors' samples. CDR3: CASSIGFEGWQPQHF. The CDR3 DNA follows: TGTGCCAGTAGTATAGGCTTCGAGGGGTGGCAGCCCCAGCATTTT.